This T cell receptor (beta chain) is drawn from a study of cytomegalovirus exposure and HLA in healthy donors. General study results and limits: When analyzed later, a missense DCLRE1C variant was found to be linked to TCR beta V- and J-gene trimming.

V lost 1 base and J lost 8; bases outside the gene matches: 6. This CDR3 has 15 amino acids. In germline, CDR1 is SGDLS, CDR2 YYNGEE. 60 Vbeta and 13 Jbeta primers were used in PCR. The data were produced by immunoSEQ multiplex PCR, yet TCRdb's version contains in-frame clones alone and is incomplete. The data contain 250,000 to 350,000 clones, roughly 80% of them singletons. As regards this clone: Its antigen is undetermined.

The sample taken for sequencing was PBMCs. The V call is TRBV9, the J call TRBJ2-1, with 10 nucleotides matching TRBD2. This clonotype was sampled from a girl aged 2 to 10 in good health and CMV-seronegative. The CDR3 bases are TGTGCCAGCAGCGTAAGCGGGAGGGGCGGCGATGAGCAGTTCTTC. As protein: CASSVSGRGGDEQFF.